This is a list of T cell receptor beta chains from one sample in a study of blood T cell repertoires in COVID-19. Produced via immunoSEQ multiplex PCR; TCRdb's table is partial and in-frame only. In the table there are 15,000 to 20,000 clones, roughly nine tenths of which are singletons. Sequenced: peripheral blood. These receptors were obtained from a man aged 55 to 69 with active COVID-19. The CDR3 runs from the conserved cysteine through the conserved F or W. Not every row has a clone size; where given, it reads once, few, many or a size class.

>NA|TRBJ1-3|TRBV12-3/TRBV12-4
CASSFLGNTIYF
>NA|TRBJ2-2|TRBV9
CASSVAQPGYGTGASGELFF
>NA|TRBJ2-7|TRBV13
CASSFDRGLDEQYF
>NA|TRBJ1-2|TRBV30
CAWSAGGEVRGYTF
>NA|TRBJ2-6|TRBV11-2
CASSSRWTVYGANVLTF
>NA|TRBJ2-5|TRBV6-5
CASSYSRSPSQGTQYF
>once|TRBJ1-2|TRBV11-2
CASSPQSVTPGSYTF
>NA|TRBJ2-1|TRBV19
CASSISSGGVNEQFF
>NA|TRBJ1-5|TRBV7-2
CASSLADSPNQPQHF
>NA|TRBJ1-3|TRBV4-2
CASSQVSLSGNTIYF
>NA|TRBJ2-7|TRBV9
CASSPQGLAGFYEQYF
>NA|TRBJ2-1|TRBV7-9
CASSLGQGGQNEQFF
>once|TRBJ2-7|TRBV28
CASRYSSGGAQYF
>few|TRBJ2-3|TRBV11-3
CASAAHLAPDTQYF
>NA|TRBJ1-5|TRBV25-1
CASSESGRKGQPQHF
>NA|TRBJ1-2|TRBV4-1
CASSQADRGSYGYTF
>NA|TRBJ2-5|TRBV27
CASSLPRTSGRSAQETQYF
>NA|TRBJ2-7|TRBV29-1
CSVEFGGGGEQYF
>once|TRBJ2-7|TRBV24-1
CATSEPNSYEQYF
>NA|TRBJ2-1|TRBV29-1
CSVEVWASSYNEQFF
>NA|TRBJ2-7|TRBV14
CASSPRAGVGAYEQYF
>NA|TRBJ2-3|TRBV6-6
CASSGGRTDTQYF
>NA|TRBJ1-2|TRBV28
CASGTAATPKDYGYTF
>NA|TRBJ2-1|TRBV12-1
CASPSAGLAGVDEQFF
>once|TRBJ2-7|TRBV7-6
CASATDRQAYEQYF
>NA|TRBJ2-7|TRBV15
CATSRGGDYEQYF
>NA|TRBJ1-3|TRBV7-8
CASSLGTVINTIYF
>NA|TRBJ2-5|TRBV9
CASSPGLVSTQYF
>NA|TRBJ1-6|TRBV9
CASSDPQGVASPLHF
>NA|TRBJ1-2|TRBV6-5
CASSQDRGYGYTF
>NA|TRBJ1-6|TRBV6-2/TRBV6-3
CASSYPHGRGSSYNSPLHF
>NA|TRBJ2-7|TRBV11-3
CASSIRVGPTGGEQYF
>NA|TRBJ2-3|TRBV12-3/TRBV12-4
CASSLEGGGTQYF
>NA|TRBJ1-5|TRBV28
CPRRARPNQPQHF
>NA|TRBJ2-5|TRBV6-5
CASRLRGGKETQYF
>NA|TRBJ1-1|TRBV5-1
CASSLLGRVNTEAFF
>NA|TRBJ2-3|TRBV5-1
CASSLTSGITDTQYF
>once|TRBJ2-3|TRBV7-3
CASSLAGLGTDTQYF
>NA|TRBJ2-1|TRBV5-5
CASSRGQGRNEQFF
>NA|TRBJ2-5|TRBV19
CASSTQGVATQYF
>NA|TRBJ1-4|TRBV6-5
CAGRGTGGSEKLFF
>NA|TRBJ2-2|TRBV19
CASSVDSYGELFF